These 12 T cell receptor beta chains share one sample of origin, sequenced in a study of OX40 agonist ivuxolimab in advanced cancers. Sequenced by immunoSEQ multiplex PCR; TCRdb stores in-frame clones only, minus some. The profile shows 65,000 to 85,000 clones, approximately 89% of them singletons. The sequencing used CD4+ or CD8+ T cells sorted from blood, collected in a trial of the OX40 agonist ivuxolimab. These receptor sequences come from an adult with an advanced solid tumor such as melanoma, head and neck, liver or kidney cancer.

This CDR3 is CASSLGPRDPGNTIYF. The CDR3 DNA sequence: TGTGCCAGCAGCTTGGGTCCCCGGGACCCAGGAAACACCATATATTTT. The chain couples TRBV5-6 to TRBJ1-3; perhaps TRBD1 as D (5 bases). Per the germline V gene, CDR1 is SGHDT and CDR2 is YYEEEE. V lost 0 bases to trimming and J lost 4 bases, with 14 bases between them. This CDR3 region has 16 residues.

V usage is TRBV2 and J usage is TRBJ1-6; unclear D gene. The germline V gene encodes CDR1 SNHLY and CDR2 FYNNEI. The CDR3 spans 14 residues. V lost 6 bases and J lost 9, with 15 bases in between. CDR3: CASRESRASSPLHF. DNA for the CDR3: TGTGCCAGCAGGGAGAGTCGGGCCAGTTCACCCCTCCACTTT.

The chain recombines TRBV5-6 with TRBJ1-1; D is unresolved. V gave up 4 bases and J gave up 11 bases, with 12 bases separating them. This CDR3 has 11 residues. Germline V lookup: CDR1 SGHDT, CDR2 YYEEEE. DNA of the CDR3: TGTGCCAGCAGCGACCGCGATGAGGCTTTCTTT. This encodes CASSDRDEAFF.

This clone was seen once. The V and J genes are TRBV28 and TRBJ2-7; the match to TRBD1 covers 8 bases. Trimming cost V 5 bases and J 4 bases; bases outside gene matches: 7. Germline loops: CDR1 MDHEN, CDR2 SYDVKM. CDR3 length: 14 residues. The CDR3 sequence is CASSLQGAYYEQYF. For the CDR3, the DNA is TGTGCCAGCAGTCTGCAGGGGGCTTATTACGAGCAGTACTTC.

The V gene is TRBV28, the J gene TRBJ2-5; maybe TRBD2 (5 bases). The CDR3 consists of 13 residues. The ends were cut back, 2 bases at V and 1 base at J, with 5 bases in the middle. CDR1 and CDR2 (germline): MDHEN, SYDVKM. The chain's CDR3 is CASSLGGQETQYF. The CDR3 nucleotides read TGTGCCAGCAGTTTAGGAGGCCAAGAGACCCAGTACTTC.

The chain joins TRBV25-1 to TRBJ1-4; weak D call: TRBD1 (5 bases). With 2 bases removed from V and 8 bases from J, the gap between germline ends came to 18 bases. This CDR3 is built from 16 residues. Looked up from germline, CDR1 is MGHDK and CDR2 is SYGVNS. The CDR3 region is CASSEGTGRLGEKLFF. CDR3 DNA sequence: TGTGCCAGCAGTGAAGGTACAGGTCGTCTGGGGGAAAAACTGTTTTTT. Together with reference TRBV25-1 and TRBJ1-4, the CDR3 gives the full variable domain: EADIYQTPRYLVIGTGKKITLECSQTMGHDKMYWYQQDPGMELHLIHYSYGVNSTEKGDLSSESTVSRIRTEHFPLTLESARPSHTSQYLCASSEGTGRLGEKLFFGSGTQLSVL.

The chain links TRBV6-1 to TRBJ2-3; 12 positions agree with TRBD2. J was trimmed by 3 bases and V by 6 bases; bases with no gene match: 4. This CDR3 is built from 15 residues. Germline loops: CDR1 MNHNS, CDR2 SASEGT. CDR3 bases: TGTGCCAGCAGGCTAGCGGGAGGGGGGACAGATACGCAGTATTTT. It yields the protein CASRLAGGGTDTQYF.

Judged by abundance, this clone is medium-sized. This chain joins TRBV19 and TRBJ1-5, with TRBD1 as a possible D gene (6 bases). V lost 6 bases and J lost 2, with 11 bases in between. This CDR3 has 14 residues. Per germline, CDR1 LNHDA and CDR2 SQIVND (reference sequence). The CDR3 region has the DNA TGTGCCAGTAGGGGGGCGACAGGCAATCAGCCCCAGCATTTT. Translating gives CASRGATGNQPQHF.

The genes are TRBV29-1 and TRBJ1-2, with 10 bases aligning to TRBD1. J gave up 4 bases and V 7 bases, and 6 bases lay outside the gene matches. CDR3 size: 13 residues. Germline lookup yields CDR1 SQVTM and CDR2 ANQGSEA. The CDR3 loop is CSARDRGSYGYTF. CDR3 coding DNA: TGCAGCGCACGGGACAGGGGATCCTATGGCTACACCTTC.

The chain recombines TRBV6-5 with TRBJ1-5; 8 bases map to TRBD1. J was trimmed by 6 bases and V by 4 bases; bases with no gene match: 5. The CDR3 sequence is 14 residues long. Per the germline V gene, CDR1 is MNHEY and CDR2 is SVGAGI. This chain's CDR3 is CASSFQGAGQPQHF. In nucleotides, the CDR3 is TGTGCCAGCAGTTTCCAGGGGGCGGGTCAGCCCCAGCATTTT.

This sequence joins TRBV15 and TRBJ1-3; D is unresolved. There are 17 residues in the CDR3. Trimming shortened V by 1 base and J by 4 bases, and 17 bases separated the two germline ends. The germline V gene encodes CDR1 LNHNV and CDR2 YYDKDF (reference sequence). The CDR3, as DNA: TGTGCCACCAGCAGAGCGGGAGGGTCCCAGTCCGGAAACACCATATATTTT. Its protein product is CATSRAGGSQSGNTIYF. The whole variable domain, remainder taken from reference TRBV15 and TRBJ1-3, is DAMVIQNPRYQVTQFGKPVTLSCSQTLNHNVMYWYQQKSSQAPKLLFHYYDKDFNNEADTPDNFQSRRPNTSFCFLDIRSPGLGDTAMYLCATSRAGGSQSGNTIYFGEGSWLTVV.

This chain uses TRBV30 with TRBJ1-5, with 8 bases fitting TRBD1. CDR3 length equals 14 residues. The germline V gene has CDR1 GTSNPN and CDR2 SVGIG (reference sequence). V was pared by 2 bases and J by 5 bases, with 5 bases of the junction left unmatched. The CDR3 DNA sequence: TGTGCCTGGAGTCAGGGACAGGCATATCAGCCCCAGCATTTT. Translated, it gives CAWSQGQAYQPQHF. Together with reference TRBV30 and TRBJ1-5, the CDR3 gives the full variable domain: SQTIHQWPATLVQPVGSPLSLECTVEGTSNPNLYWYRQAAGRGLQLLFYSVGIGQISSEVPQNLSASRPQDRQFILSSKKLLLSDSGFYLCAWSQGQAYQPQHFGDGTRLSIL.